These 29 T cell receptor beta chains originate from one sample sequenced in a study of early T cells in non-severe SARS-CoV-2 infection. TCRdb ran MiXCR on the 5' RACE reads and lists one entry per CDR3 protein. The table shows more than 20,000 distinct CDR3 sequences, with 4.5% to 7% occurring only once. Sequencing was performed on whole blood. These receptors originate from an adult who was a healthcare worker with PCR-confirmed SARS-CoV-2 infection or an uninfected control (not recorded which).

This clonotype was seen ten or more times. The rearrangement uses TRBV10-1 and TRBJ2-1; 8 bases map to TRBD2. V lost 3 bases and J lost 6; bases outside the gene matches: 7. CDR1 and CDR2 from the germline V gene are WNHNN and SYGVQD (reference sequence). The CDR3 is 15 amino acids. CDR3 sequence: CASSDYRGGPNEQFF. The CDR3 DNA reads TGCGCCAGCAGTGATTACCGGGGGGGGCCCAATGAGCAGTTCTTC.

In its sample, this clonotype is medium-sized. V and J are TRBV6-2 or TRBV6-3 and TRBJ2-1, with D perhaps being TRBD1 or TRBD2 (5 bases each). The CDR3 has 15 residues. The germline gives CDR1 MNHEY, CDR2 SVGEGT. Between the trimmed V and J ends, which lost 8 bases and 2 bases, there was a span of 16 bases. Here the CDR3 reads CASSLGLAAYNEQFF. CDR3 DNA: TGTGCCAGCTCGCTGGGGCTAGCAGCCTACAATGAGCAGTTCTTC.

This clonotype was recorded many times. The CDR3 sequence: CASSLSTGNQPQHF. In nucleotides, the CDR3 is TGTGCCAGCAGCTTATCAACAGGGAATCAGCCCCAGCATTTT. The chain uses TRBV11-2 and TRBJ1-5; D perhaps matches TRBD1 (6 bases). This CDR3 comprises 14 residues. Germline V gives CDR1 SGHAT, CDR2 FQNNGV. V was pared by 2 bases and J by 4 bases, with 9 bases between.

In this sample, this clonotype turned up a few times. The chain carries TRBV29-1 and TRBJ2-2; D gene unclear. V was shortened by 1 base and J by 9 bases, with 9 bases between the two germline ends. CDR1 is SQVTM, CDR2 ANQGSEA, per germline. This CDR3 region has 12 residues. The CDR3 DNA follows: TGCAGCGTTGAAGGCGATAGCCGGGAGCTGTTTTTT. Its protein product is CSVEGDSRELFF.

This clonotype was picked up many times. The chain combines TRBV7-8 with TRBJ2-7, with D possibly being TRBD1 (6 bases). Germline assignment: CDR1 SGHVS and CDR2 FQNEAQ. Trimming removed 3 bases at V and 3 bases at J, with 15 bases between. This CDR3 is built from 15 residues. The CDR3 DNA reads as TGTGCCAGCAGCTTTGTAGGGGACACCTACTACGAGCAGTACTTC. Its translation: CASSFVGDTYYEQYF.

Notes on this clonotype: With a much larger clone just one base away, this may be a read error. J is TRBJ2-1 and V is TRBV25-1; D possibly corresponds to TRBD2 (5 bases). The CDR3 loop spans 12 amino acids. Germline CDR1 and CDR2: MGHDK and SYGVNS. The CDR3 loop reads CAGSEYSGEQFF. The CDR3 DNA is TGTGCCGGCAGTGAATATTCGGGGGAGCAGTTCTTC.

This clonotype was seen a few times. The chain recombines TRBV12-3 or TRBV12-4 with TRBJ1-1; no reliable D call. This CDR3 region has 14 residues. Trimming stripped 8 bases from V and 4 bases from J, with 17 bases between. For the CDR3, the DNA is TGTGCCAGCCTACTCTGGGCCGATGGCACTGAAGCTTTCTTT. Its translation: CASLLWADGTEAFF.

In this sample, this clonotype turned up many times. The rearrangement links TRBV28 to TRBJ2-5; D remains ambiguous. The CDR3 extends over 16 amino acids. From germline, CDR1 is MDHEN and CDR2 SYDVKM. The germline V and J ends were trimmed by 5 bases and 1 base, with 17 bases remaining between them. CDR3 nucleotides: TGTGCCAGCAGTCCCCTCGGCAGAAACTCCCAAGAGACCCAGTACTTC. It is translated as CASSPLGRNSQETQYF.

This clonotype was picked up many times. The CDR3 DNA reads TGTGCCAGCAGCTATACCTCAAAAGGGGGCTGGGGCTACACCTTC. Translating gives CASSYTSKGGWGYTF. The rearrangement uses TRBV27 and TRBJ1-2, with 7 bases identical to TRBD1. V was clipped by 6 bases and J by 8 bases; unmatched bases: 15. The CDR3 spans 15 residues. The V gene's germline CDR1 is MNHEY and CDR2 SMNVEV (reference sequence).

This clonotype was found many times. CDR3 loop: CASSSATRRNEQFF. CDR3 DNA sequence: TGTGCCAGCAGCTCTGCTACACGCAGGAATGAGCAGTTCTTC. The gene calls are TRBV5-8 and TRBJ2-1; no clear D gene. The V gene lost 3 bases and the J gene lost 7 bases, with 14 bases spanning the gap. Germline V gives CDR1 SGHTS, CDR2 YDEGEE. The CDR3 totals 14 residues.

This chain connects TRBV5-4 to TRBJ2-5; 9 bases agree with TRBD2. Looked up from germline, CDR1 is SGHNT and CDR2 is YYREEE (reference sequence). This CDR3 has 15 residues. The J segment lost 5 bases and the V segment lost 2 bases, leaving 7 bases of the junction unmatched. The CDR3: CASSLTSGYGETQYF. As DNA, the CDR3 is TGTGCCAGCAGCTTAACTAGCGGGTATGGGGAGACCCAGTACTTC.

Ten or more counts support this clonotype. This chain joins TRBV6-1 and TRBJ2-7; D gene ambiguous. The germline V gene encodes CDR1 MNHNS and CDR2 SASEGT. With 3 bases removed from V and 3 bases from J, the gap between germline ends came to 12 bases. The CDR3 sequence is 14 residues long. The CDR3 DNA follows: TGTGCCAGCAGTGATAGGCAGTCCAGCTACGAGCAGTACTTC. Translating it yields CASSDRQSSYEQYF.

This clonotype was detected ten times or more. In DNA, the CDR3 is TGTGCCAGCAGCTTTTTACTGATCAATGAGCAGTTCTTC. As protein: CASSFLLINEQFF. The rearrangement uses TRBV11-2 and TRBJ2-1; D is unresolved. The CDR3 spans 13 residues. The V gene's germline CDR1 is SGHAT and CDR2 FQNNGV. Trimming removed 3 bases at V and 6 bases at J, with 9 bases between.

The DNA of the CDR3 is TGTGCCAGCAGCCAAGGTTTCGGTCGGGAGACCCAGTACTTC. It translates to CASSQGFGRETQYF. The V and J genes are TRBV3-1 and TRBJ2-5; D uncertain. The CDR3 has 14 residues. V was pared by 1 base and J by 5 bases, with 11 bases between. The germline CDR1 and CDR2 sequences are LGHDT and YNNKEL (reference sequence).

The rearrangement links TRBV5-1 to TRBJ2-2; 9 nucleotides agree with TRBD1. The CDR3 is 15 residues long. V gave up 0 bases and J gave up 3 bases; unmatched junction bases: 0. Germline V gene lookup returns CDR1 SGHRS and CDR2 YFSETQ. CDR3 nucleotides: TGCGCCAGCAGCTTGGGGACAGGGGACACCGGGGAGCTGTTTTTT. It specifies CASSLGTGDTGELFF.

At least ten counts were recorded for this clonotype. The V call is TRBV28, the J call TRBJ2-1; D gene uncertain. Trimming stripped 4 bases from V and 10 bases from J, with 8 bases between. CDR3 length: 11 amino acids. Germline values: CDR1 MDHEN, CDR2 SYDVKM. The CDR3 nucleotides read TGTGCCAGCAGTTCGCCCGAGGAGCAGTTCTTC. Translating gives CASSSPEEQFF. Drawing the rest from reference TRBV28 and TRBJ2-1, the complete variable domain is DVKVTQSSRYLVKRTGEKVFLECVQDMDHENMFWYRQDPGLGLRLIYFSYDVKMKEKGDIPEGYSVSREKKERFSLILESASTNQTSMYLCASSSPEEQFFGPGTRLTVL.

This clonotype is classed as medium-sized. Written as DNA, the CDR3 is TGCGCCAGCAGGTCCACCATGGGGGCCTACGAGCAGTACTTC. This gives the protein CASRSTMGAYEQYF. V usage is TRBV5-1 and J usage is TRBJ2-7; either TRBD1 or TRBD2 may supply D (5 bases each). CDR3 length: 14 residues. V was clipped by 5 bases and J by 2 bases, with 14 bases between them. Germline V gene sequence: CDR1 SGHRS, CDR2 YFSETQ.

This clonotype occurred many times. This rearrangement joins TRBV4-2 to TRBJ1-2; 10 nucleotides line up with TRBD1. The CDR3 totals 16 residues. J was trimmed by 6 bases and V by 0 bases; bases with no gene match: 7. CDR1 and CDR2 from the germline V gene are LGHNA and YNFKEQ. This CDR3 reads CASSQELGQGKDGYTF. The CDR3 DNA reads TGTGCCAGCAGCCAAGAACTGGGACAGGGGAAAGATGGCTACACCTTC.

The sample holds many counts of this clonotype. The rearrangement links TRBV9 to TRBJ2-2; TRBD2 aligns across 7 bases. Germline V CDR1 and CDR2: SGDLS, YYNGEE. This CDR3 is built from 14 residues. V was pared by 1 base and J by 4 bases, with 1 base of the junction left unmatched. CDR3 loop: CASSVREGTGELFF. The DNA of the CDR3 is TGTGCCAGCAGCGTAAGGGAGGGCACCGGGGAGCTGTTTTTT.

This clonotype was counted many times. The chain recombines TRBV11-3 with TRBJ2-5, with D unclear. V lost 2 bases, J lost 4 bases, and 5 bases lay in between. Germline V gene lookup returns CDR1 SGHNT and CDR2 YENEEA. This CDR3 has 12 amino acids. CDR3 sequence reads: CASSLFGETQYF. The CDR3 nucleotides are TGTGCCAGCAGCTTATTTGGAGAGACCCAGTACTTC.

The chain uses TRBV20-1 and TRBJ1-6; 7 bases are a match to TRBD1. With 4 bases clipped from V and 7 bases from J, the junction kept 7 bases outside the gene matches. Germline CDR1 is DFQATT and CDR2 is SNEGSKA (reference sequence). The CDR3 is 14 residues long. The CDR3 here is CSATGGTENSPLHF. The CDR3 coding sequence is TGCAGTGCTACGGGGGGGACAGAAAATTCACCCCTCCACTTT.

CDR3 bases: TGTGCCAGCAGCATCTCAGGGGGTTCGGAGACCCAGTACTTC. Its translation: CASSISGGSETQYF. The rearrangement uses TRBV7-3 and TRBJ2-5; 7 nucleotides align to TRBD1. The germline V gene has CDR1 SGHTA and CDR2 FQGTGA. J lost 5 bases, V lost 5 bases, and 8 bases had no gene match. The CDR3 has 14 amino acids.

This clonotype was seen ten or more times. V usage is TRBV20-1 and J usage is TRBJ1-2, with 9 nucleotides matching TRBD1. V trimming: 1 base; J trimming: 2 bases; junction bases outside the gene matches: 2. CDR3 length: 14 amino acids. Germline V gives CDR1 DFQATT, CDR2 SNEGSKA (reference sequence). CDR3 sequence: CSARVTGGNYGYTF. DNA of the CDR3: TGCAGTGCTAGAGTTACAGGGGGCAACTATGGCTACACCTTC.

This clonotype has at least ten counts. V usage is TRBV7-9 and J usage is TRBJ2-5; D could derive from TRBD1 or TRBD2 (5 bases each). The V and J ends lost 6 bases and 7 bases respectively, with 18 bases between them. This CDR3 is built from 14 residues. From germline, CDR1 is SEHNR and CDR2 FQNEAQ (reference sequence). The CDR3 here is CASRKTELEGTQYF. The DNA of the CDR3 is TGTGCCAGCAGGAAGACAGAACTTGAGGGGACCCAGTACTTC. The entire variable domain, with the rest obtained from reference TRBV7-9 and TRBJ2-5, is as follows: DTGVSQNPRHKITKRGQNVTFRCDPISEHNRLYWYRQTLGQGPEFLTYFQNEAQLEKSRLLSDRFSAERPKGSFSTLEIQRTEQGDSAMYLCASRKTELEGTQYFGPGTRLLVL.

This clonotype was recorded a few times. This chain joins TRBV11-2 and TRBJ2-5, with 8 bases lining up with TRBD1. The CDR3 has 14 residues. V trimming: 8 bases; J trimming: 0 bases; junction bases outside the gene matches: 5. Germline CDR1 and CDR2: SGHAT and FQNNGV. CDR3 region: CASGGTGHQETQYF. CDR3 DNA: TGTGCCAGCGGGGGGACAGGACACCAAGAGACCCAGTACTTC.

This clonotype qualifies as medium-sized. The chain has TRBV19 and TRBJ2-7; D may be TRBD2 (6 bases). This CDR3 is built from 13 residues. Germline V gives CDR1 LNHDA, CDR2 SQIVND (reference sequence). V lost 3 bases and J lost 3, with 9 bases in between. The CDR3 here is CASSIGLYYEQYF. The CDR3 DNA sequence: TGTGCCAGTAGTATTGGACTATACTACGAGCAGTACTTC.

At least ten counts were recorded for this clonotype. The CDR3 nucleotides are TGCGCCAGCAGTCAAGAAGAAGGGGGGACAGGGAAAGTTGAAAAACTGTTTTTT. Translated: CASSQEEGGTGKVEKLFF. The chain links TRBV23-1 to TRBJ1-4; the match to TRBD1 covers 9 bases. TRBV23-1 is an ORF, and what it does is uncertain. The CDR3 contains 18 residues. Trimming at V came to 2 bases and at J to 7 bases, leaving 14 bases not matched to a gene.

This clonotype was found many times. The chain has TRBV19 and TRBJ2-7; D is unclear. This CDR3 has 11 residues. CDR1 and CDR2 from the germline V gene are LNHDA and SQIVND (reference sequence). Trimming pared 5 bases from V and 3 bases from J, leaving 5 bases between. The CDR3 DNA sequence: TGTGCCAGTAGTGGTGGCTACGAGCAGTACTTC. Translated, it gives CASSGGYEQYF.

This clonotype was counted only a few times. The chain carries TRBV29-1 and TRBJ1-1; D is perhaps TRBD1 (5 bases). The CDR3 is 13 amino acids. The V and J ends lost 4 bases and 0 bases respectively, with 9 bases between them. CDR1 and CDR2 from the germline V gene are SQVTM and ANQGSEA. In DNA, the CDR3 is TGCAGCGTTGGGGGGGTCATGAACACTGAAGCTTTCTTT. It is translated as CSVGGVMNTEAFF.